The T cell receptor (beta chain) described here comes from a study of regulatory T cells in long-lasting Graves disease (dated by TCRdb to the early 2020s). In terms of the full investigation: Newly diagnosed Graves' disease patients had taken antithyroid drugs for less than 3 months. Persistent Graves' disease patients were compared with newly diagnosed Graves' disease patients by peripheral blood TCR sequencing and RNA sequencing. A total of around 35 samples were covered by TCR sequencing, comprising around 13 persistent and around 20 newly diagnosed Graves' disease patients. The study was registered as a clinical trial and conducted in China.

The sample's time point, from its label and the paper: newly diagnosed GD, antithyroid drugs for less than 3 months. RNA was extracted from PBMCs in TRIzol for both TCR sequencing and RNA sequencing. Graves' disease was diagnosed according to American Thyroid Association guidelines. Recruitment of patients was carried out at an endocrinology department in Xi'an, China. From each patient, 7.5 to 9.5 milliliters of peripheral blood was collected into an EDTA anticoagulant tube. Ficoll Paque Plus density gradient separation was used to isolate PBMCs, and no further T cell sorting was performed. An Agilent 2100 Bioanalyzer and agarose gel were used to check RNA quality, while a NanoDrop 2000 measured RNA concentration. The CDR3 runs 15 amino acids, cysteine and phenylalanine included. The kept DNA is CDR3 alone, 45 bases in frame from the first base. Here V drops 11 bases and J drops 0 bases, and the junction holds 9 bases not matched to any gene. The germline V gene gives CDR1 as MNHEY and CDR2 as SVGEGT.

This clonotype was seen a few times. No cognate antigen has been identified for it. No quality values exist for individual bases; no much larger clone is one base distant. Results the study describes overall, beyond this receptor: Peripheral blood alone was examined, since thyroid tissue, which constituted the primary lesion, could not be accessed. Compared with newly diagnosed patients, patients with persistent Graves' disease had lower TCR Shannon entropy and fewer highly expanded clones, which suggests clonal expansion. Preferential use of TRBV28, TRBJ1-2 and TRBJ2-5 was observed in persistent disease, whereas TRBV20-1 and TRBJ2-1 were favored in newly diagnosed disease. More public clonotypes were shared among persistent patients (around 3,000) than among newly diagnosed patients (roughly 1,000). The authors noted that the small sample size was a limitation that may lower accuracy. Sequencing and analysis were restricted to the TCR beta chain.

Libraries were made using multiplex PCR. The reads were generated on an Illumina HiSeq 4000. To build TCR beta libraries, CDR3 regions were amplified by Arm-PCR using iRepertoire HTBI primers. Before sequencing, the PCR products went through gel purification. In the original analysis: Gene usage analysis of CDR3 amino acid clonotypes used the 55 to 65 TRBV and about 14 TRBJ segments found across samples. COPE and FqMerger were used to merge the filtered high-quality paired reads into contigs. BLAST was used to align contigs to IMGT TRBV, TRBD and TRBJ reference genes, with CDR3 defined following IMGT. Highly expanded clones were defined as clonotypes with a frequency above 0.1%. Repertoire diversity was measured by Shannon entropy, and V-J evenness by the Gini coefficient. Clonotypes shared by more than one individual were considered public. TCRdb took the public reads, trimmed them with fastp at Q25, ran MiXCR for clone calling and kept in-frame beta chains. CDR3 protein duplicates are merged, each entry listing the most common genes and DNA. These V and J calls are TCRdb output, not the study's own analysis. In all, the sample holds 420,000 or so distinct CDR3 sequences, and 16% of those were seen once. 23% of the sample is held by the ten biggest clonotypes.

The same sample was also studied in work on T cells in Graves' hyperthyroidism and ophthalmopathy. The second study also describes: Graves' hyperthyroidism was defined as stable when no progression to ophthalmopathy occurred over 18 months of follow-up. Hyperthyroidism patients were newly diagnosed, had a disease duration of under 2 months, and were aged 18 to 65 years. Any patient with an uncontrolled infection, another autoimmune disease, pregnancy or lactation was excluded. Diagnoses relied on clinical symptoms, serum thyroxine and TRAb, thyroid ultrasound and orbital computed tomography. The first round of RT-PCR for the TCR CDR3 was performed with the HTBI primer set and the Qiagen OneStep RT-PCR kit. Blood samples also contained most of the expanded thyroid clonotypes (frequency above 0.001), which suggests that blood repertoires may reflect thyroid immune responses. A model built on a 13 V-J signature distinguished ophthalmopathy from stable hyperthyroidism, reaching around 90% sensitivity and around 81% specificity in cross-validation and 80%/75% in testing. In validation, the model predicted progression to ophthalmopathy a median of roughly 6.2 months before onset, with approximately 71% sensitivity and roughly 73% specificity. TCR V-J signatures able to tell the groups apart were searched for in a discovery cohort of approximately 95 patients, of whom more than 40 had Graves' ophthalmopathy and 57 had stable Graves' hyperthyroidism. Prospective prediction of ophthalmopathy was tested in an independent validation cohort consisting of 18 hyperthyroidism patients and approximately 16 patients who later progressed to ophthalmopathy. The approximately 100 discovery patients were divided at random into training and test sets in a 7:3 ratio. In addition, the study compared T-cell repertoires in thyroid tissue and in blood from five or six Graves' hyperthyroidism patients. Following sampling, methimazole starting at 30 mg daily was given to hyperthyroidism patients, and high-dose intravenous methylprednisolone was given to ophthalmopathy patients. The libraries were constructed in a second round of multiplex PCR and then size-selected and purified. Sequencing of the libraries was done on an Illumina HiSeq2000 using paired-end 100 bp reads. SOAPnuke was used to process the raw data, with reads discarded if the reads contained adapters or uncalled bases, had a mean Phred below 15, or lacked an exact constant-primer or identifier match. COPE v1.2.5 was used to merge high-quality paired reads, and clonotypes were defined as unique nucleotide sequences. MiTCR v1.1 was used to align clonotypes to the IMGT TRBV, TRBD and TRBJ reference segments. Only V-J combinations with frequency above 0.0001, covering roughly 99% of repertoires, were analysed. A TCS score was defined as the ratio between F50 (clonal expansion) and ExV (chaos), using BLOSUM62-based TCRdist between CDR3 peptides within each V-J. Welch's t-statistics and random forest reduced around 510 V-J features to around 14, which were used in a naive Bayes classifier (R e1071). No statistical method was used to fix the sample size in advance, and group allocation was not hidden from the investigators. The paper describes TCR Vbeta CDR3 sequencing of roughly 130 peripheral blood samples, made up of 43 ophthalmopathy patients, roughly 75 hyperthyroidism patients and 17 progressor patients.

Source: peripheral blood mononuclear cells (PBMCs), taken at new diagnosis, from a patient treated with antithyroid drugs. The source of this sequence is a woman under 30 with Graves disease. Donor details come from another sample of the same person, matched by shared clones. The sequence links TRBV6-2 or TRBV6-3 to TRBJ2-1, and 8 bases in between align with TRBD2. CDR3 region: CAAAGGSSSYNEQFF. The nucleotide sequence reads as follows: TGTGCCGCTGCGGGAGGCTCGAGCTCCTACAATGAGCAGTTCTTC.